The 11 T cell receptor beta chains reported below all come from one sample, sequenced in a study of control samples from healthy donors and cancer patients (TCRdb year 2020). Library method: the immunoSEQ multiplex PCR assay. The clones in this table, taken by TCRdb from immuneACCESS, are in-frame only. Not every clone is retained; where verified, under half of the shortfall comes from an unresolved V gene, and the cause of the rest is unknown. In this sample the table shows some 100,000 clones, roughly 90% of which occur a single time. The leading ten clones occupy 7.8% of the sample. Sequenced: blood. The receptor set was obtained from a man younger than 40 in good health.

The CDR3 DNA sequence: TGTGCCAGCAGCCAAAATGGAATTGGACAGGGGACGCAGTATTTT. Its protein is CASSQNGIGQGTQYF. The chain carries TRBV7-9 and TRBJ2-3, with 9 bases fitting TRBD1. The V gene's germline CDR1 is SEHNR and CDR2 FQNEAQ (reference sequence). Losses at the gene ends were 5 bases for V and 9 bases for J; bases not matched to a gene: 12. The CDR3 consists of 15 residues. Full variable domain (remainder filled in from reference TRBV7-9 and TRBJ2-3): DTGVSQNPRHKITKRGQNVTFRCDPISEHNRLYWYRQTLGQGPEFLTYFQNEAQLEKSRLLSDRFSAERPKGSFSTLEIQRTEQGDSAMYLCASSQNGIGQGTQYFGPGTRLTVL.

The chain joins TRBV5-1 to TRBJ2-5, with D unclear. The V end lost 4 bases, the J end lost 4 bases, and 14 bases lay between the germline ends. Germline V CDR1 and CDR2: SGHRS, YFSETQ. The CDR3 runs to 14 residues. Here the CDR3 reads CASSQIFSGETQYF. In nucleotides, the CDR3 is TGCGCCAGCAGCCAAATATTCTCCGGAGAGACCCAGTACTTC.

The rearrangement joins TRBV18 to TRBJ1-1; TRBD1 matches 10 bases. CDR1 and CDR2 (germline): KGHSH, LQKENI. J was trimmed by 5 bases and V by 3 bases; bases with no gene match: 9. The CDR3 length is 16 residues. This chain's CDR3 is CASSPGQGSGGTEAFF. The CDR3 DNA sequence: TGTGCCAGCTCACCGGGACAGGGGAGCGGGGGGACTGAAGCTTTCTTT. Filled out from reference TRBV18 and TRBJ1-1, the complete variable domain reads NAGVMQNPRHLVRRRGQEARLRCSPMKGHSHVYWYRQLPEEGLKFMVYLQKENIIDESGMPKERFSAEFPKEGPSILRIQQVVRGDSAAYFCASSPGQGSGGTEAFFGQGTRLTVV.

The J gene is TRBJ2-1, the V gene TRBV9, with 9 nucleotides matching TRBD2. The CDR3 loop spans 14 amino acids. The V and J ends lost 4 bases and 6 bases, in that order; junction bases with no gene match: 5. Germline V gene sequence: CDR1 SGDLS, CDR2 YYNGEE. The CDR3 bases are TGTGCCAGCAGCCCGCCGGGACTAGCCAATGAGCAGTTCTTC. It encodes CASSPPGLANEQFF.

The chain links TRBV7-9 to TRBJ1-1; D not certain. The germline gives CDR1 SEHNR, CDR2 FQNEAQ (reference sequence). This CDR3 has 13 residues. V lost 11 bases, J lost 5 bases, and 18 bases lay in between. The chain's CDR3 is CAGVLGHATEAFF. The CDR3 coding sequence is TGTGCCGGCGTCTTGGGCCATGCGACTGAAGCTTTCTTT.

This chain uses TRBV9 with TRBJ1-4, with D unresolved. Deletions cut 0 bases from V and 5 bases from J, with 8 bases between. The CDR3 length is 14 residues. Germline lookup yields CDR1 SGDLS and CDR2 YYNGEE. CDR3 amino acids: CASSVGQSNEKLFF. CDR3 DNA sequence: TGTGCCAGCAGCGTAGGTCAGAGCAATGAAAAACTGTTTTTT.

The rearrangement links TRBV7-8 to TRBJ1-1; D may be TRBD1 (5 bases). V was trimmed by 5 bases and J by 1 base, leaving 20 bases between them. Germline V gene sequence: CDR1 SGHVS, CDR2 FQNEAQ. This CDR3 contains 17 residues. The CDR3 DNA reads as TGTGCCAGCAGCCACAGAGTTCGGGACCCAGGGAACACTGAAGCTTTCTTT. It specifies CASSHRVRDPGNTEAFF.

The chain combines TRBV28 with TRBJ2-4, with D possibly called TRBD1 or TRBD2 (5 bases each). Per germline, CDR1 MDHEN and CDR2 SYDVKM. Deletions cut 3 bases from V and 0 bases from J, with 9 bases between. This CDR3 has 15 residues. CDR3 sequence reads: CASSFGGLAKNIQYF. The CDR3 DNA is TGTGCCAGCAGTTTTGGGGGTCTAGCCAAAAACATTCAGTACTTC.

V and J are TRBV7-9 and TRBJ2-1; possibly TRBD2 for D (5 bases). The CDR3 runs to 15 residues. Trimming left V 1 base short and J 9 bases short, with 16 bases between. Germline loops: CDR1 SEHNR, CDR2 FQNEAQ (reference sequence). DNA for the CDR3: TGTGCCAGCAGCTTAGAGACGAGGGAGTGGGGTGAGCAGTTCTTC. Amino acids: CASSLETREWGEQFF.

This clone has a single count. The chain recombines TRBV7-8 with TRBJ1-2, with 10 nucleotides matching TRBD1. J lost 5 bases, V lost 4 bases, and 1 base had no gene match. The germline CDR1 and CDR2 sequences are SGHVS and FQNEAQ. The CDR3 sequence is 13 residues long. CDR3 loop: CASSWGQGYGYTF. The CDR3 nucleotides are TGTGCCAGCAGCTGGGGACAGGGGTATGGCTACACCTTC.

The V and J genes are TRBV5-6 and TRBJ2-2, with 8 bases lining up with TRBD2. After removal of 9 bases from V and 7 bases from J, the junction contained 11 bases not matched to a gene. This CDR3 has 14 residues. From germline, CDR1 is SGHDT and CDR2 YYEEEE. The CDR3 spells CATDGGAEHGELFF. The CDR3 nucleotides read TGTGCCACCGACGGGGGGGCTGAACACGGGGAGCTGTTTTTT.